Shown below are 4 T cell receptor beta chains from a single sample sequenced in a study of blood T cell repertoires in COVID-19. Only in-frame clones appear in the TCRdb table, and some are missing; sequencing was by immunoSEQ multiplex PCR. The sample lists about 180,000 clones; just over 85% were seen once. Sequencing was done on a sample of PBMCs or T cells enriched from blood (not recorded which). The receptor set was obtained from a woman aged 18-35 years who had recovered from COVID-19.

The V gene is TRBV6-4, the J gene TRBJ2-2; D remains ambiguous. CDR1 and CDR2 (germline): MRHNA, SNTAGT. V was trimmed by 3 bases and J by 2 bases, leaving 10 bases between them. The CDR3 covers 15 residues. This CDR3 is CASSDSEKNTGELFF. The CDR3 region has the DNA TGTGCCAGCAGTGATTCGGAGAAAAACACCGGGGAGCTGTTTTTT.

The V and J genes are TRBV7-2 and TRBJ1-6; TRBD1 matches 7 bases. V dropped 1 base and J dropped 6; count of bases not matched to a gene: 6. There are 16 residues in the CDR3. Germline loops: CDR1 SGHTA, CDR2 FQGNSA. CDR3 region: CASSLEGTASNSPLHF. The CDR3 bases are TGTGCCAGCAGCTTAGAAGGGACAGCCTCTAATTCACCCCTCCACTTT.

V usage is TRBV18 and J usage is TRBJ1-3; D remains ambiguous. The germline V gene has CDR1 KGHSH and CDR2 LQKENI. V shed 2 bases and J shed 5 bases, with 10 bases lying between them. CDR3 length equals 14 residues. CDR3 region: CASSPGQARNTIYF. As DNA, the CDR3 is TGTGCCAGCTCACCAGGGCAGGCCAGAAACACCATATATTTT.

The chain joins TRBV27 to TRBJ2-7; TRBD1 agrees at 7 bases. This CDR3 has 15 residues. The germline V gene encodes CDR1 MNHEY and CDR2 SMNVEV (reference sequence). With 3 bases clipped from V and 6 bases from J, the junction kept 11 bases outside the gene matches. The CDR3 DNA follows: TGTGCCAGCAGTTTCATGACAGGGCCCGGTCTCGAGCAGTACTTC. Its protein is CASSFMTGPGLEQYF.